This entry features one T cell receptor (beta chain) sequence. This sample is part of a study of blood T cell repertoires in COVID-19. Turning to the study itself: Spain, Italy and the United States supplied samples that represented acute and convalescent COVID-19. Nucleic acid was either cDNA or gDNA, and it came from T cells, B-cell-depleted T cells, or PBMCs.

The ends lost 5 bases at V and 2 bases at J; junction bases unmatched: 8. Germline values: CDR1 MNHNY, CDR2 SVGAGI (reference sequence). The CDR3 is 15 residues long. Methods used by the authors: Quantification of nucleated cells was approximated via reference gene primer amplification. Profiled with immunoSEQ multiplex PCR; TCRdb holds only in-frame clones, not every one. V and J calls and clone size follow that table, whereas D and trimming were derived from the DNA. The data contain roughly 30,000 clones, over 75% of them singletons. This sequence was found in a woman aged 60 to 75 with acute or convalescent COVID-19. The J gene is TRBJ1-1, the V gene TRBV6-6, with 7 bases lining up with TRBD1. Sequencing was done on a sample of peripheral blood. The CDR3 spells CASSTPGQRNTEAFF. The DNA for the CDR3 is TGTGCCAGCAGTACTCCGGGACAGCGTAACACTGAAGCTTTCTTT.